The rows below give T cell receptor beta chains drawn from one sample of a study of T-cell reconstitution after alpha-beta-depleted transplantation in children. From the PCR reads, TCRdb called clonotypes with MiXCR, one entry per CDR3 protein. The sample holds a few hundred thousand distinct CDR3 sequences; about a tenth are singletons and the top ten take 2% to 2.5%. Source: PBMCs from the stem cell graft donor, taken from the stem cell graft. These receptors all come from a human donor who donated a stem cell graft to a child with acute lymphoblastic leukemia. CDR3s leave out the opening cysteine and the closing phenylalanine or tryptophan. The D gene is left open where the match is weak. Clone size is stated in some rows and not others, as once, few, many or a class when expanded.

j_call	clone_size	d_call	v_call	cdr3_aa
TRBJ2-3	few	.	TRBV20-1	SARAAGGVGSDTQY
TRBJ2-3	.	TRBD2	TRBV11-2	ASSLEGLAGGPMGPADTQY
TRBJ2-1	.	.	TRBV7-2	ASSLARGSYNEQF
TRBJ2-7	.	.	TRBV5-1	ASSASRLDRHEQY
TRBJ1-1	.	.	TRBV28	ASSLGQETENTEAF
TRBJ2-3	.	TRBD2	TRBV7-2	ASSFSSGGDTQY
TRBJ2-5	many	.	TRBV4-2	ASSQDWRETQY
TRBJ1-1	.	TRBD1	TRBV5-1	ASSLQGAGGTEAL
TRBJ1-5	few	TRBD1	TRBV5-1	ASSLGDRGSNQPQH
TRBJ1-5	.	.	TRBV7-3	ASSRKAVDGNQPQH
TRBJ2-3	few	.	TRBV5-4	ASSSDRAGDTQY
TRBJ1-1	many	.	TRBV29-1	SVARDTLNTEAF